This T cell receptor beta chain was captured in a study of shared clonotypes between healthy human individuals. Recent acute infections and vaccinations were absent in the healthy HIV-negative adult donors. Remarks on this clone: The antigen is unknown. This sample also contains other DNA sequences that code for the same CDR3.

General observations from the study: Shared across four donors were around 4.7% of the naive CD4 clonotypes.

J gave up 4 bases and V 1 base, and 8 bases lay outside the gene matches. Germline loops: CDR1 SEHNR, CDR2 FQNEAQ (reference sequence). The length of the CDR3 is 16 residues. Sorted-subset replicate PCR reactions were performed with about 210 ng DNA, corresponding to some 32,000 T cell genomes. The table came from immunoSEQ multiplex PCR; TCRdb's copy has only in-frame clones and leaves some out. The sample shows about 1.5 million clones, around 98% of them seen only once. The receptor's source is a man aged 30 to 39 in good health. The specimen was naive CD4+ T cells sorted from blood. Specified subset: CD45RA+ positively selected. The chain employs TRBV7-9 and TRBJ2-5; 8 positions match TRBD1. CDR3 sequence: CASSLVLGRGRETQYF. The CDR3, as DNA: TGTGCCAGCAGCTTAGTATTAGGCAGGGGGCGAGAGACCCAGTACTTC. The complete variable domain, with remaining parts taken from reference TRBV7-9 and TRBJ2-5, reads DTGVSQNPRHKITKRGQNVTFRCDPISEHNRLYWYRQTLGQGPEFLTYFQNEAQLEKSRLLSDRFSAERPKGSFSTLEIQRTEQGDSAMYLCASSLVLGRGRETQYFGPGTRLLVL.